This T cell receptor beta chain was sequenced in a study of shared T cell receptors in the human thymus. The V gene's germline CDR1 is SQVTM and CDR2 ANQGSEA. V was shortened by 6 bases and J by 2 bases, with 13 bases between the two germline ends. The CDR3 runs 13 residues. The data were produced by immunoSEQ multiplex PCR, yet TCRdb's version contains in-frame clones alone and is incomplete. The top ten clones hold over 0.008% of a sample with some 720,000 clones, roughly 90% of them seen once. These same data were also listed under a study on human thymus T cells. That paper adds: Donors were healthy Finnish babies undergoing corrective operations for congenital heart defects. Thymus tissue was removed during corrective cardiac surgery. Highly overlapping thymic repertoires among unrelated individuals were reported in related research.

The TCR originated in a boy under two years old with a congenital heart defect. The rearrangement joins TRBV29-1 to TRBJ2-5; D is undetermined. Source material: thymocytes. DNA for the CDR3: TGCAGCGTCCCCCCGACAAGGCAAGAGACCCAGTACTTC. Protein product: CSVPPTRQETQYF.